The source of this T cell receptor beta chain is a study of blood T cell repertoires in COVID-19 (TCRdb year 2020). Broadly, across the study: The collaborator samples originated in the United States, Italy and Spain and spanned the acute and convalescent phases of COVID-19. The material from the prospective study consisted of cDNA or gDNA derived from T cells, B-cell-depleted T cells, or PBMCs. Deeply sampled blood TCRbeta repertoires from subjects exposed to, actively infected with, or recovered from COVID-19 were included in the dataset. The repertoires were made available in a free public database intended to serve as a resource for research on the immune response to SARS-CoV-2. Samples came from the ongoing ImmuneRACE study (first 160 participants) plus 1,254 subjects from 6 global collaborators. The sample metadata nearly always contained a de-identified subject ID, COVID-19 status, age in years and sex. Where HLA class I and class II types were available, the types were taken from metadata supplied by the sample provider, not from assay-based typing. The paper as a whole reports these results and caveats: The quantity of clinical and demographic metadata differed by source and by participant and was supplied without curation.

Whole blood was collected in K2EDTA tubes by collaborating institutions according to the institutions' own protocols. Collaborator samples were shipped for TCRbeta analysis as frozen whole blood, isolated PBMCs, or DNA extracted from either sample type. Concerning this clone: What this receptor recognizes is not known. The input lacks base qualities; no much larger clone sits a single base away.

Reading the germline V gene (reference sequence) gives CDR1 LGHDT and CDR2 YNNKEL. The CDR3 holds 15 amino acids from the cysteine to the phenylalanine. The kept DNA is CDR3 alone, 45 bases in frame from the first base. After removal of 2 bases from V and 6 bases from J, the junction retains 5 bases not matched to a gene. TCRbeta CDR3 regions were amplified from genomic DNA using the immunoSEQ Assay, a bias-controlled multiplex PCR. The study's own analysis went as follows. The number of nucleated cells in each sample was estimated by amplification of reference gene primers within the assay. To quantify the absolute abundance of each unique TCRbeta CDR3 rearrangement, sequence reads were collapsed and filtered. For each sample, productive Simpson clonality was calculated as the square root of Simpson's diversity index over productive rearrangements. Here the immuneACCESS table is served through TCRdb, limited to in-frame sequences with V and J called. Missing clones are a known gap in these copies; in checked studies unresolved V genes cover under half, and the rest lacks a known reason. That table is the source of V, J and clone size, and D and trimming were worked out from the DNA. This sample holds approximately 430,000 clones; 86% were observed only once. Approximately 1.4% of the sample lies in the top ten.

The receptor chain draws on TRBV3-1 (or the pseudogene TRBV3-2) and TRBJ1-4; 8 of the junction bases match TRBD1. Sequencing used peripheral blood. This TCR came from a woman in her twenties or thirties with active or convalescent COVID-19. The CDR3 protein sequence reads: CASSQRTGWDEKLFF. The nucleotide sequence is TGTGCCAGCAGCCAACGGACAGGGTGGGATGAAAAACTGTTTTTT.